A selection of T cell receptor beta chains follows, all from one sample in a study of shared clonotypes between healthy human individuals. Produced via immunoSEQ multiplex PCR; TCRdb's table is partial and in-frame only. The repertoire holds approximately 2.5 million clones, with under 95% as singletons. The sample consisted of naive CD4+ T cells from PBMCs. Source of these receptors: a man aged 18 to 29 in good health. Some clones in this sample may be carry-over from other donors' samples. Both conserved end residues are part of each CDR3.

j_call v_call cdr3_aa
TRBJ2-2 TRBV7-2 CASSLVALAGVGELFF
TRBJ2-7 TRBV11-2 CASSPGTVSYEQYF
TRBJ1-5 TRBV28 CASTRSRNQPQHF
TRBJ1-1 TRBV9 CASSATGVNTEAFF
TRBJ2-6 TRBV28 CASSFRGLRGANVLTF
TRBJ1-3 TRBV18 CASSPGLGGSGNTIYF
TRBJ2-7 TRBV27 CASSLLSAAEQYF
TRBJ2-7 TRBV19 CASSPGGVEQYF
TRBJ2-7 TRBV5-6 CASSLFGSEGVYEQYF
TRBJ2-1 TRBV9 CASSTRMSSYNEQFF
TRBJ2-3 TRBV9 CASSVRPEDTQYF
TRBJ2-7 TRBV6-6 CASSTADLSYEQYF
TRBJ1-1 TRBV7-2 CASRPRRGLNTEAFF
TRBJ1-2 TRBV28 CASSLIASLGTGATGYTF
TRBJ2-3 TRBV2 CASRADSTDTQYF
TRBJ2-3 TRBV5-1 CASSVSGGGDTQYF
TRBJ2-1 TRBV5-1 CASSFGGSYNEQFF
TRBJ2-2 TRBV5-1 CASSFLAEKNTGELFF
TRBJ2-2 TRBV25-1 CASSGAGELFF
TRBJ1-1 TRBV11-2 CASSSTAGTATEAFF
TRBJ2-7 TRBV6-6 CATKGENYEQYF
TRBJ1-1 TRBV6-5 CASSYKRAGNTEAFF
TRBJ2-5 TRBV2 CASSDLGGETQYF
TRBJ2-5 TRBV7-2 CASSLVGWERETQYF
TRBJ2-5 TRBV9 CASSVAVSGSPQETQYF
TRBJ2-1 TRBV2 CASSWEGVYNEQFF
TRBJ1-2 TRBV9 CASSVGTFNYGYTF
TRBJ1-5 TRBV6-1 CASSDYQPQHF
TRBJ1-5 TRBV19 CASSLSGPRGNQPQHF
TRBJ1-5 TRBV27 CASSIRVGNQPQHF
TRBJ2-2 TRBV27 CASRLTSGSAGELFF
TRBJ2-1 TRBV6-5 CASSWTSGSKNEQFF
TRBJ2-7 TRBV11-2 CASSLDSMADYEQYF
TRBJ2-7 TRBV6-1 CASSEVLPGLGGGEQYF
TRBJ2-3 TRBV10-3 CAMSAGGTDTQYF
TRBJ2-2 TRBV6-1 CASRGLQGSGELFF
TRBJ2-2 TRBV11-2 CASSSTGGTNTGELFF
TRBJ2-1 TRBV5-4 CASSLGSPSQSYNEQFF
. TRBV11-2 CASSLVGREQYF
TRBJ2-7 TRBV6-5 CASSPPGKYEQYF
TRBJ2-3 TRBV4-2 CASSQVITKDTQYF
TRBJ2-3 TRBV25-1 CASSLDRITDTQYF
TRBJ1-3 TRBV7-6 CASSSYMDRSGNTIYF
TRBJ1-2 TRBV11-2 CASSQGRAAYGYTF
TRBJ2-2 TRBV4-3 CASSPRQVPGELFF
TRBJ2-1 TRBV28 CASSPTGLLRNEQFF
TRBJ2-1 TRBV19 CASSIKGRRRNEQFF
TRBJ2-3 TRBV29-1 CSVSLTSTDTQYF
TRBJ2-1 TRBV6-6 CASRTTGGGGWQFF
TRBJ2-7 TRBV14 CASSQERQQYF
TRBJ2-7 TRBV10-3 CAISESSVESYEQYF
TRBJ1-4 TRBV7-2 CASSLGGEKLFF